This T cell receptor (beta chain) was sequenced for a study of breast tumors, draining lymph nodes, adjacent tissues. Samples came from axillary lymph nodes draining the breast cancer. TCRdb redid the calling of the multiplex PCR reads with MiXCR, one entry per CDR3 protein. The sample shows 180,000 or so distinct CDR3 sequences, around 33% of them seen only once. Trimming left V 2 bases short and J 0 bases short, with 6 bases between. The germline V gene has CDR1 SGHDT and CDR2 YYEEEE. The CDR3 is 14 residues long. The sequenced material came from axillary lymph node tissue. The receptor's source is a female donor with breast cancer. Some clones in this sample may be carry-over from other donors' samples. This sequence joins TRBV5-6 and TRBJ2-1; D gene unclear. The CDR3 region is CASSLRASYNEQFF. Written as DNA, the CDR3 is TGTGCCAGCAGCTTACGGGCCTCCTACAATGAGCAGTTCTTC.